This T cell receptor (beta chain) is from a study of spatial heterogeneity in lung cancer. Study details: In the raw reads, each unique TCR and UMI combination was present more than ten times on average.

TCRdb re-called the 5' RACE reads through MiXCR, storing one row per CDR3 protein. The table includes 35,000 to 55,000 distinct CDR3 sequences, about 13% detected once. V shed 6 bases and J 2 bases; nucleotides not matched to a gene: 7. Germline V gene data show CDR1 as DFQATT and CDR2 as SNEGSKA (reference sequence). This CDR3 has 13 amino acids. This clonotype is labeled as medium-sized. Time point reported: sample taken at primary tumor resection. Sequencing covered unsorted whole RNA taken from tumor, nontumor lung or frozen PBMC. Material: PBMCs, obtained at surgery. This sequence joins TRBV20-1 and TRBJ2-7; 7 nucleotides line up with TRBD1. This TCR was recovered from a male donor with early-stage non-small cell lung cancer. The CDR3 DNA is TGCAGTGCGCACGGGACAGACACCTACGAGCAGTACTTC. Translated, it gives CSAHGTDTYEQYF.